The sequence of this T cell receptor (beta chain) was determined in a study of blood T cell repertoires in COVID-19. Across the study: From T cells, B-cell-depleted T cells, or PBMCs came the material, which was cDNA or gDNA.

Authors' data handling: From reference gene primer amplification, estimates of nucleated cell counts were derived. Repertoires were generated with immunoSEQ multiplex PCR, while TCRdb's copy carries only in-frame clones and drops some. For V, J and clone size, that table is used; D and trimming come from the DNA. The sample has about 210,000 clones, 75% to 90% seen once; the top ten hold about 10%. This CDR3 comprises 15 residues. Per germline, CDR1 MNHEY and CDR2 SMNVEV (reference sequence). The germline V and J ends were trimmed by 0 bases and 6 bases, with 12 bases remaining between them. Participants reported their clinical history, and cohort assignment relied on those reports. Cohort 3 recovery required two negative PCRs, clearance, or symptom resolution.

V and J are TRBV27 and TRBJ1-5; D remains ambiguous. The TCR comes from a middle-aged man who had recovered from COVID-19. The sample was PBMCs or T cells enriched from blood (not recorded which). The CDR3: CASSLSFTAVQPQHF. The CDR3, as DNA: TGTGCCAGCAGTTTATCGTTCACAGCGGTTCAGCCCCAGCATTTT.